This TCR beta chain stems from a study of cytomegalovirus exposure and HLA in healthy donors. Trimming at V came to 5 bases and at J to 6 bases, leaving 1 base not matched to a gene. The germline V gene has CDR1 MNHEY and CDR2 SVGAGI. The CDR3 extends over 11 amino acids. Use of 60 Vbeta and 13 Jbeta primers characterized the PCR. This table comes from immunoSEQ multiplex PCR, and its TCRdb copy is limited to in-frame clones, with some not included. The sample records 150,000 to 200,000 clones, 81% being singletons. The sample was PBMCs. The source is a man younger than 35 in good health and CMV-seronegative. The chain uses TRBV6-5 and TRBJ2-7, with 7 bases aligning to TRBD1. In DNA, the CDR3 is TGTGCCAGCAGTCGGGACAGCGAGCAGTACTTC. This translates into CASSRDSEQYF.